Below, 24 T cell receptor beta chains from the same sample are listed, as sequenced in a study of early T cells in non-severe SARS-CoV-2 infection. MiXCR, applied by TCRdb to the 5' RACE reads, yields one record per CDR3 protein. The data contain about 64,000 distinct CDR3 sequences, approximately 10% of them singletons. This material consisted of whole blood, taken at baseline. Every receptor here comes from an adult who was a healthcare worker with PCR-confirmed SARS-CoV-2 infection or an uninfected control (not recorded which).

The chain joins TRBV11-2 to TRBJ1-1; D gene uncertain. This CDR3 has 16 amino acids. Germline V gene sequence: CDR1 SGHAT, CDR2 FQNNGV. Trimming removed 4 bases at V and 5 bases at J, with 20 bases between. The CDR3 loop is CASSSEGGPLWTEAFF. CDR3 nucleotide sequence: TGTGCCAGCAGCTCGGAGGGAGGGCCCCTATGGACTGAAGCTTTCTTT.

The V and J genes are TRBV12-3 or TRBV12-4 and TRBJ1-1; D unclear. The CDR3 has 13 amino acids. V lost 6 bases, J lost 4 bases, and 12 bases lay in between. The CDR3 region is CASRELPGTEAFF. CDR3 nucleotides: TGTGCCAGCAGGGAACTCCCAGGCACTGAAGCTTTCTTT.

This clonotype has just a few counts. The CDR3 here is CASSAVRNDEQFF. Here the CDR3 DNA reads TGTGCCAGCAGCGCGGTCAGGAACGATGAGCAGTTCTTC. This chain connects TRBV11-3 to TRBJ2-1; no firm D call. Trimming cost V 5 bases and J 8 bases, with 13 bases left between them. Germline V gives CDR1 SGHNT, CDR2 YENEEA. This CDR3 has 13 residues.

J is TRBJ2-1 and V is TRBV29-1; TRBD1 aligns across 11 bases. The CDR3 sequence is 14 residues long. The germline CDR1 and CDR2 sequences are SQVTM and ANQGSEA. V dropped 7 bases and J dropped 12; count of bases not matched to a gene: 14. CDR3 sequence reads: CSATTGTGGLGQFF. CDR3 nucleotide sequence: TGCAGCGCTACCACCGGGACAGGGGGATTAGGGCAGTTCTTC.

This clonotype was found many times. The V gene is TRBV6-6, the J gene TRBJ2-5, with D uncertain. Trimming left V 6 bases short and J 5 bases short, with 10 bases between. CDR3 length equals 12 residues. The germline V gene has CDR1 MNHNY and CDR2 SVGAGI (reference sequence). The CDR3 loop reads CASSLTRETQYF. CDR3 coding DNA: TGTGCCAGCAGCCTTACGAGGGAGACCCAGTACTTC.

This clonotype came up a few times. The chain combines TRBV30 with TRBJ2-7; a possible D gene is TRBD1 (5 bases). Germline loops: CDR1 GTSNPN, CDR2 SVGIG (reference sequence). Trimming pared 0 bases from V and 2 bases from J, leaving 23 bases between. The CDR3 is 18 residues long. CDR3 sequence: CAWSVAIQGLPATYEQYF. DNA of the CDR3: TGTGCCTGGAGTGTAGCAATCCAGGGCCTCCCGGCTACCTACGAGCAGTACTTC.

V usage is TRBV24-1 and J usage is TRBJ2-1; D gene unclear. V lost 7 bases and J 5 bases, leaving 17 bases between the germline ends. The CDR3 totals 15 residues. Germline assignment: CDR1 KGHDR and CDR2 SFDVKD. The CDR3 spells CATRATDASNNEQFF. The CDR3 DNA reads TGTGCCACCAGGGCAACAGACGCGAGTAACAATGAGCAGTTCTTC.

This clonotype was observed at least ten times. The chain uses TRBV2 and TRBJ2-2; TRBD1 might be the D (5 bases). V was trimmed by 4 bases and J by 0 bases, leaving 12 bases between them. CDR3 length equals 16 residues. Germline V gene data show CDR1 as SNHLY and CDR2 as FYNNEI. CDR3 nucleotides: TGTGCCAGCAGTGGTCAGGGCGCCGCGAACACCGGGGAGCTGTTTTTT. Protein: CASSGQGAANTGELFF.

This rearrangement joins TRBV7-9 to TRBJ2-3; 9 nucleotides match TRBD2. This CDR3 spans 17 amino acids. V lost 5 bases to trimming and J lost 0 bases; unmatched junction nucleotides: 9. Germline V gene data show CDR1 as SEHNR and CDR2 as FQNEAQ (reference sequence). Here the CDR3 DNA reads TGTGCCAGCAGCCAGAGGACTAGCGCTAGGAGCACAGATACGCAGTATTTT. Translating it yields CASSQRTSARSTDTQYF.

This chain joins TRBV6-6 and TRBJ2-3, with TRBD1 matching over 7 bases. There are 14 residues in the CDR3. The V and J ends lost 4 bases and 4 bases, in that order; junction bases with no gene match: 5. CDR1 and CDR2 (germline): MNHNY, SVGAGI (reference sequence). CDR3 amino acids: CASSWGQGADTQYF. In DNA form, the CDR3 reads TGTGCCAGCAGTTGGGGGCAGGGGGCAGATACGCAGTATTTT.

This clonotype was picked up many times. The chain joins TRBV7-9 to TRBJ1-2; D is ambiguous. The CDR3 covers 15 residues. In germline, CDR1 is SEHNR, CDR2 FQNEAQ (reference sequence). The ends were cut back, 7 bases at V and 1 base at J, with 16 bases in the middle. In DNA, the CDR3 is TGTGCCAGCATCAACTTAATTACCTATAACTATGGCTACACCTTC. Encoded protein: CASINLITYNYGYTF.

This clonotype was seen more than once but under ten times. The chain has TRBV11-2 and TRBJ2-5, with TRBD2 matching over 10 bases. V was pared by 6 bases and J by 1 base, with 14 bases of the junction left unmatched. CDR3 length: 18 residues. Germline V gives CDR1 SGHAT, CDR2 FQNNGV. CDR3: CASRLGAGGPLRQETQYF. CDR3 in DNA: TGTGCCAGCAGACTGGGAGCGGGGGGGCCCCTCCGCCAAGAGACCCAGTACTTC.

This rearrangement joins TRBV6-5 to TRBJ2-4, with 8 bases that match TRBD1. The germline V gene has CDR1 MNHEY and CDR2 SVGAGI. This CDR3 is 17 amino acids long. After removal of 0 bases from V and 0 bases from J, the junction contained 4 bases not matched to a gene. CDR3 protein: CASSYSPTGVAKNIQYF. In DNA form, the CDR3 reads TGTGCCAGCAGTTACTCCCCGACAGGGGTAGCCAAAAACATTCAGTACTTC.

This clonotype was counted many times. The rearrangement uses TRBV7-9 and TRBJ2-3; D gene ambiguous. Germline-derived CDR1 and CDR2 are SEHNR and FQNEAQ (reference sequence). Trimming took 3 bases from V and 7 from J, leaving 14 bases between them. The CDR3 length is 14 residues. DNA of the CDR3: TGTGCCAGCAGCTTGTCCCGCATCTCAAATACGCAGTATTTT. As protein: CASSLSRISNTQYF.

The chain employs TRBV18 and TRBJ2-7, with a weak D call TRBD2 (6 bases). V gave up 4 bases and J gave up 4 bases, with 17 bases separating them. The CDR3 loop spans 15 amino acids. Germline V gene sequence: CDR1 KGHSH, CDR2 LQKENI. CDR3 residues: CASSRPLGGVYEQYF. CDR3 sequence (DNA): TGTGCCAGCTCACGCCCGCTGGGAGGTGTATACGAGCAGTACTTC.

This clonotype was seen many times. The rearrangement joins TRBV19 to TRBJ2-7; 9 nucleotides align to TRBD1. From germline, CDR1 is LNHDA and CDR2 SQIVND (reference sequence). The CDR3 sequence is 13 residues long. V shed 5 bases and J 4 bases; nucleotides not matched to a gene: 3. In DNA form, the CDR3 reads TGTGCCAGTAGTTTCGGACAGGGGTACGAGCAGTACTTC. Protein sequence: CASSFGQGYEQYF.

This clonotype has a count of ten or more. The genes are TRBV7-2 and TRBJ2-4; TRBD2 matches at 7 bases. CDR3 length: 17 amino acids. Trimming at V came to 5 bases and at J to 6 bases, leaving 16 bases not matched to a gene. Per the germline V gene, CDR1 is SGHTA and CDR2 is FQGNSA. CDR3 in amino acids: CASSPEGGGVGGNIQYF. CDR3 sequence (DNA): TGTGCCAGCAGCCCCGAAGGCGGGGGAGTTGGTGGAAACATTCAGTACTTC.

The rearrangement links TRBV5-1 to TRBJ1-2; D gene unclear. The germline V and J ends were trimmed by 0 bases and 4 bases, with 13 bases remaining between them. Germline lookup yields CDR1 SGHRS and CDR2 YFSETQ. The CDR3 is made up of 15 amino acids. CDR3 bases: TGCGCCAGCAGCTTGGTCACACAGAATGGCTATGGCTACACCTTC. Translating it yields CASSLVTQNGYGYTF.

The gene calls are TRBV7-2 and TRBJ2-1; D call uncertain. This CDR3 is 15 amino acids long. Germline values: CDR1 SGHTA, CDR2 FQGNSA. With 4 bases removed from V and 0 bases from J, the gap between germline ends came to 10 bases. The CDR3 loop reads CASSSTLSSYNEQFF. As DNA, the CDR3 is TGTGCCAGCAGCTCAACACTTAGCTCCTACAATGAGCAGTTCTTC.

This clonotype was observed many times. The rearrangement uses TRBV28 and TRBJ1-2; 7 bases are shared with TRBD1. The CDR3 spans 12 residues. Germline values: CDR1 MDHEN, CDR2 SYDVKM. V trimming: 8 bases; J trimming: 5 bases; junction bases outside the gene matches: 5. The CDR3 DNA sequence: TGTGCCAGCGCACAGGGGAGTTATGGCTACACCTTC. The encoded protein is CASAQGSYGYTF.

This clonotype was seen a handful of times. The chain uses TRBV5-1 and TRBJ2-1; 11 bases line up with TRBD2. CDR3 length equals 15 residues. CDR1 is SGHRS and CDR2 is YFSETQ in the germline V gene. J gave up 5 bases and V 6 bases, and 7 bases lay outside the gene matches. CDR3 nucleotides: TGCGCCAGCATCCCCCTAGCGGGGGGCAACAATGAGCAGTTCTTC. Translating gives CASIPLAGGNNEQFF. The full variable domain, its missing parts supplied by reference TRBV5-1 and TRBJ2-1, is KAGVTQTPRYLIKTRGQQVTLSCSPISGHRSVSWYQQTPGQGLQFLFEYFSETQRNKGNFPGRFSGRQFSNSRSEMNVSTLELGDSALYLCASIPLAGGNNEQFFGPGTRLTVL.

The genes are TRBV30 and TRBJ2-5; 11 positions match TRBD1. The CDR3 contains 15 residues. Trimming took 3 bases from V and 1 from J; bases not matched to a gene: 4. Germline V gives CDR1 GTSNPN, CDR2 SVGIG (reference sequence). The CDR3: CAWRPGQGVQETQYF. CDR3 nucleotide sequence: TGTGCCTGGAGACCGGGACAGGGGGTCCAAGAGACCCAGTACTTC. Full variable domain (remainder filled in from reference TRBV30 and TRBJ2-5): SQTIHQWPATLVQPVGSPLSLECTVEGTSNPNLYWYRQAAGRGLQLLFYSVGIGQISSEVPQNLSASRPQDRQFILSSKKLLLSDSGFYLCAWRPGQGVQETQYFGPGTRLLVL.

The chain has TRBV14 and TRBJ1-1; the D is unclear. Germline CDR1 reads SGHDN; CDR2 reads FVKESK. CDR3 size: 12 residues. The V gene lost 0 bases and the J gene lost 11 bases, with 10 bases spanning the gap. CDR3: CASSQERLEAFF. The CDR3 DNA follows: TGTGCCAGCAGCCAAGAAAGGTTGGAGGCTTTCTTT.

This clonotype was detected only a few times. The chain joins TRBV30 to TRBJ1-1; D remains ambiguous. The V end was cut by 2 bases, the J end by 5 bases, with 15 bases between. This CDR3 has 14 amino acids. The germline V gene encodes CDR1 GTSNPN and CDR2 SVGIG (reference sequence). The CDR3 spells CAWSYTARTTEAFF. CDR3 in DNA: TGTGCCTGGAGTTATACCGCCAGGACGACTGAAGCTTTCTTT.